The entry below gives a single T cell receptor beta chain sequence along with its context. These data are taken from a study of shared clonotypes between healthy human individuals. Measured with immunoSEQ multiplex PCR; TCRdb has only the in-frame clones, and not every one. The table records over a million clones, approximately 97% of them present only once. The sequenced sample was naive CD4+ T cells sorted from blood. Subset given: CD45RA+ positively selected. This TCR derives from a man younger than 45 in good health.

CDR3 protein: CATSRDTGRTGTEAFF. CDR3 DNA: TGTGCCACCAGCAGAGATACTGGAAGGACAGGAACTGAAGCTTTCTTT. The rearrangement uses TRBV15 and TRBJ1-1; 7 nucleotides align to TRBD1. CDR1 is LNHNV and CDR2 is YYDKDF in the germline V gene (reference sequence). The V segment lost 0 bases and the J segment 5 bases; nucleotides outside the gene matches: 9. The CDR3 consists of 16 residues.